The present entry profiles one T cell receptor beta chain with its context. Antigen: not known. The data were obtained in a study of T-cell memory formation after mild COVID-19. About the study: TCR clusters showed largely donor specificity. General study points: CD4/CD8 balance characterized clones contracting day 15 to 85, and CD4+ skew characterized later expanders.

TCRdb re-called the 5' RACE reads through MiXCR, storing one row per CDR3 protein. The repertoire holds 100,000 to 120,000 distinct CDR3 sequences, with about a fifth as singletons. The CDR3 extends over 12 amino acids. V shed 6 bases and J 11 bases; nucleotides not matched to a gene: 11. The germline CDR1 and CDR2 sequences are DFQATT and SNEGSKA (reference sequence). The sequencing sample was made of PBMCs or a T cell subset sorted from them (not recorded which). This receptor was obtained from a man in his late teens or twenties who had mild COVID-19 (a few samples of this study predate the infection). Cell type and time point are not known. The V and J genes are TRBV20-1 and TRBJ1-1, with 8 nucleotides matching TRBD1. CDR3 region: CSAGGTGSLAFF. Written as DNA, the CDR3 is TGCAGTGCGGGGGGGACAGGTAGTTTGGCTTTCTTT.